This T cell receptor beta chain came from a study of shared clonotypes between healthy human individuals. Worth noting for this clone: Its antigen is still unknown.

CDR3 length equals 16 residues. Germline lookup yields CDR1 SGHTA and CDR2 FQGTGA. After removal of 1 base from V and 5 bases from J, the junction contained 8 bases not matched to a gene. Profiling relied on immunoSEQ multiplex PCR, and the TCRdb table lists in-frame clones only, not all of them. The sample consists of approximately 1,500,000 clones, around 97% of them appearing once. Study-level findings and limits: Sequencing depth was expected to influence donor clonotype sharing. Among the subsets, naive ones generally showed larger estimated richness than memory ones.

Sequenced sample: naive CD4+ T cells sorted from blood. Subset defined: CD45RA+ positively selected. The J gene is TRBJ2-1, the V gene TRBV7-3; 7 bases map to TRBD2. The source is a man between 25 and 39 years old in good health. CDR3 sequence: CASSLNVASGHNEQFF. As DNA, the CDR3 is TGTGCCAGCAGCTTAAATGTGGCTAGCGGTCACAATGAGCAGTTCTTC.